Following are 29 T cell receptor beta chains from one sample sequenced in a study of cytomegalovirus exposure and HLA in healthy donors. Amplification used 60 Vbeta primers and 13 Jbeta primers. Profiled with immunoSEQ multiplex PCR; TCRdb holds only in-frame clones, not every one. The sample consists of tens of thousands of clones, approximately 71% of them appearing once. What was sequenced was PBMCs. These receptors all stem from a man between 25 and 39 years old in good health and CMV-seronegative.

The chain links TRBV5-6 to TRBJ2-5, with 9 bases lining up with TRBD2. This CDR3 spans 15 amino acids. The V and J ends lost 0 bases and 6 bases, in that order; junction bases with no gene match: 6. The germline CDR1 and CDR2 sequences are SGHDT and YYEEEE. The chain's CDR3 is CASSLGSGSGKTQYF. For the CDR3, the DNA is TGTGCCAGCAGCTTGGGTAGCGGGAGTGGAAAGACCCAGTACTTC.

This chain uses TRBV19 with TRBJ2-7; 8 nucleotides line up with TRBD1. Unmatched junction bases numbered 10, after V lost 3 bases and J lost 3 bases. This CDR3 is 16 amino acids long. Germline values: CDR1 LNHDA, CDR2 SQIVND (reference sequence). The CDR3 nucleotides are TGTGCCAGTAGTATCGGAACCGGGACAGGAGACTACGAGCAGTACTTC. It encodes CASSIGTGTGDYEQYF.

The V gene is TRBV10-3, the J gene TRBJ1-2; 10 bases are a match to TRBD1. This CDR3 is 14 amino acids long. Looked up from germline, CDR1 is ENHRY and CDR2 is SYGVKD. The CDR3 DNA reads TGTGCACATCGAGGGGACAGGGGTGGGTATGGCTACACCTTC. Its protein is CAHRGDRGGYGYTF.

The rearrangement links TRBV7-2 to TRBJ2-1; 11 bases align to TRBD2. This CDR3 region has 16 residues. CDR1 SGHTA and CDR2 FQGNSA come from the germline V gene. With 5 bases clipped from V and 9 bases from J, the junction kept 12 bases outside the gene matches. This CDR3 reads CASSRISGGAGREQFF. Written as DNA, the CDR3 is TGTGCCAGCAGCCGAATTAGCGGGGGGGCGGGGCGTGAGCAGTTCTTC.

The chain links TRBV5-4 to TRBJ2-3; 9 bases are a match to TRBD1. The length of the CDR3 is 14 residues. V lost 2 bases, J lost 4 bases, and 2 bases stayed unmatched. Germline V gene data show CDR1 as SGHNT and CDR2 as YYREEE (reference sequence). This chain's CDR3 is CASSLQGAADTQYF. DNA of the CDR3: TGTGCCAGCAGCTTACAGGGGGCCGCAGATACGCAGTATTTT.

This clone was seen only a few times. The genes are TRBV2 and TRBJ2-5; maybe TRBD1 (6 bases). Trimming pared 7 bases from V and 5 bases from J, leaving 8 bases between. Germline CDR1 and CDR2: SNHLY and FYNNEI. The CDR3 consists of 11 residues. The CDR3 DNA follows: TGTGCCAGCATGGACAGCGAGACCCAGTACTTC. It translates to CASMDSETQYF.

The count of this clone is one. The CDR3 sequence: CASSPTSTRDEQYF. The CDR3 DNA reads TGTGCCAGCAGCCCGACTAGTACTCGAGACGAGCAGTACTTC. The chain is built from TRBV7-9 and TRBJ2-7; possibly TRBD2 for D (6 bases). Germline CDR1 reads SEHNR; CDR2 reads FQNEAQ (reference sequence). This CDR3 contains 14 residues. Trimming left V 5 bases short and J 5 bases short, with 16 bases between.

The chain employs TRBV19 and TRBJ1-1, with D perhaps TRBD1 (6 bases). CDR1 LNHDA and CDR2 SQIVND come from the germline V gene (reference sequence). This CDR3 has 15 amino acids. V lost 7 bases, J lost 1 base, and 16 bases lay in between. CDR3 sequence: CASKRQVFENTEAFF. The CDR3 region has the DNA TGTGCCAGTAAAAGACAGGTTTTCGAGAACACTGAAGCTTTCTTT. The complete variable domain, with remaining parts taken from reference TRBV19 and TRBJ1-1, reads DGGITQSPKYLFRKEGQNVTLSCEQNLNHDAMYWYRQDPGQGLRLIYYSQIVNDFQKGDIAEGYSVSREKKESFPLTVTSAQKNPTAFYLCASKRQVFENTEAFFGQGTRLTVV.

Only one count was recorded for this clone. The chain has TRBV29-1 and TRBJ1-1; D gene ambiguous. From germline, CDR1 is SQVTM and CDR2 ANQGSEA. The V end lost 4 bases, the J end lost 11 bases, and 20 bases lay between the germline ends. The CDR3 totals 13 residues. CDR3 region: CSVVVPESGGAFF. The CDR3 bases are TGCAGCGTTGTGGTGCCCGAATCAGGAGGTGCTTTCTTT.

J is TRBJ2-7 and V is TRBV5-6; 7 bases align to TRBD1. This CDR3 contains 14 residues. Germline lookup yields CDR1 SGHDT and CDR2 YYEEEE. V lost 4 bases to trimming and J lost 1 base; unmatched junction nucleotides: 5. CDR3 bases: TGTGCCAGCAGCCCAAACAGGGGATCCTACGAGCAGTACTTC. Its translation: CASSPNRGSYEQYF. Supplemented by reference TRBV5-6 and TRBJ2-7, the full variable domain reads DAGVTQSPTHLIKTRGQQVTLRCSPKSGHDTVSWYQQALGQGPQFIFQYYEEEERQRGNFPDRFSGHQFPNYSSELNVNALLLGDSALYLCASSPNRGSYEQYFGPGTRLTVT.

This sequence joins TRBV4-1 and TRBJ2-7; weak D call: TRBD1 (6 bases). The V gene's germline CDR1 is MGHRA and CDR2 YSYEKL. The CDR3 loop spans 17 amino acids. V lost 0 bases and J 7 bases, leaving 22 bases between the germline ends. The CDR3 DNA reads TGCGCCAGCAGCCAAGACCACGGGACATCCCTCTCGGGTGAGCAGTACTTC. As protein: CASSQDHGTSLSGEQYF.

The DNA for the CDR3 is TGTGCCAGCAGTAGACTAGCGGGAGCGAACAATGAGCAGTTCTTC. Its translation is CASSRLAGANNEQFF. V and J are TRBV28 and TRBJ2-1, with TRBD2 matching 12 bases. From germline, CDR1 is MDHEN and CDR2 SYDVKM. The length of the CDR3 is 15 residues. V lost 5 bases and J lost 5; bases outside the gene matches: 4.

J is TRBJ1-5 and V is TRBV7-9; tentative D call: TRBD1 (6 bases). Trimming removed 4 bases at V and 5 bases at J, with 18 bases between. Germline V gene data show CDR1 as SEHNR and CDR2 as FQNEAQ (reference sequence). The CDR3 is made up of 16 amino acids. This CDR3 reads CASSSGDGQRHQPQHF. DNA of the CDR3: TGTGCCAGCAGCTCAGGGGACGGACAGCGACATCAGCCCCAGCATTTT.

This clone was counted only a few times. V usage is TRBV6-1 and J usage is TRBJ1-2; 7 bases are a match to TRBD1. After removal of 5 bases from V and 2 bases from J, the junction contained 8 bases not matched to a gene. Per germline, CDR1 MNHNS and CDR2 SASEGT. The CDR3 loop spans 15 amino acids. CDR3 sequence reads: CASSSQGGGNYGYTF. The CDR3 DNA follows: TGTGCCAGCAGTTCTCAAGGAGGGGGCAACTATGGCTACACCTTC.

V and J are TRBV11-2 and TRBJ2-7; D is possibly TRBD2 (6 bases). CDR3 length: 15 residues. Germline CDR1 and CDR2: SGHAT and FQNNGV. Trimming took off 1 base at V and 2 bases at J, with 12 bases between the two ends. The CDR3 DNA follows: TGTGCCAGCAGCTTAGGGGCTAGCGACCCCTACGAGCAGTACTTC. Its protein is CASSLGASDPYEQYF.

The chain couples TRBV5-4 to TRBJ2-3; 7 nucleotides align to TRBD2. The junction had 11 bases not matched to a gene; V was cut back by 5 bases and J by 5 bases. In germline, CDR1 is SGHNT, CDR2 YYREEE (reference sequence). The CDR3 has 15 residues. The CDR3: CASSYRASGGDTQYF. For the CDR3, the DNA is TGTGCCAGCAGTTACCGGGCCTCGGGGGGAGATACGCAGTATTTT.

CDR3 bases: TGTGCCAGAAGCTTGGGTCTCGGGAGGAATCAAGAGACCCAGTACTTC. As protein: CARSLGLGRNQETQYF. V and J are TRBV5-3 and TRBJ2-5, with 7 bases that match TRBD2. TRBV5-3 is an ORF, and what it does is uncertain. The J segment lost 2 bases and the V segment lost 0 bases, leaving 7 bases of the junction unmatched. The CDR3 spans 16 residues.

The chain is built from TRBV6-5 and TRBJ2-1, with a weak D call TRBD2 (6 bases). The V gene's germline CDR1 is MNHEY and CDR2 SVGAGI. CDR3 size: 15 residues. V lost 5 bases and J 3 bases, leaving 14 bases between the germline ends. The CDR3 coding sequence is TGTGCCAGCAGTACCCTTAGCGGCTACTACAATGAGCAGTTCTTC. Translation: CASSTLSGYYNEQFF.

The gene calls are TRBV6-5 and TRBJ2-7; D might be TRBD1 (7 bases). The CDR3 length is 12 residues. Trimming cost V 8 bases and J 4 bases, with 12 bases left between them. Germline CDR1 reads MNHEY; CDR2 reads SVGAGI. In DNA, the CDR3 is TGTGCCAGCTACAGGGGAGGTTACGAGCAGTACTTC. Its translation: CASYRGGYEQYF.

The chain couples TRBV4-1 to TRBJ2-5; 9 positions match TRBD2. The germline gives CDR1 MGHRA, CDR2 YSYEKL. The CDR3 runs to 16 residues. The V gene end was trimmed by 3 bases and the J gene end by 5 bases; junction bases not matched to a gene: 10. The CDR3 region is CASSQAVAGGQETQYF. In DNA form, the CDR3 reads TGCGCCAGCAGCCAGGCGGTGGCGGGGGGGCAGGAGACCCAGTACTTC.

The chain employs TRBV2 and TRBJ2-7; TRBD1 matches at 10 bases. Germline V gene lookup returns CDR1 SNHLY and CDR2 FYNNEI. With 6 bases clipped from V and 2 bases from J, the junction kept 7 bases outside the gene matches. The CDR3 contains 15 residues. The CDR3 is CASSLGQGGTYEQYF. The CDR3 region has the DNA TGTGCCAGCAGCCTCGGACAGGGGGGAACCTACGAGCAGTACTTC.

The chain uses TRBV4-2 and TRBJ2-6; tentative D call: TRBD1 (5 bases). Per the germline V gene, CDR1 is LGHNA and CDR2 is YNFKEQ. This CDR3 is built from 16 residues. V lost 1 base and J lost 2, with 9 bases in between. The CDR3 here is CASSQGVGAGANVLTF. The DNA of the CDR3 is TGTGCCAGCAGCCAAGGTGTAGGGGCTGGGGCCAACGTCCTGACTTTC.

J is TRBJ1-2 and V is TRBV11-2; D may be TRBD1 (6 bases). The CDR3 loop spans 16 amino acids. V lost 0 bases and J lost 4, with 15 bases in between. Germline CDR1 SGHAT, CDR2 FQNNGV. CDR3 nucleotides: TGTGCCAGCAGCTTAGATCGTCCAGGGGAAGGCTATGGCTACACCTTC. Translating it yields CASSLDRPGEGYGYTF.

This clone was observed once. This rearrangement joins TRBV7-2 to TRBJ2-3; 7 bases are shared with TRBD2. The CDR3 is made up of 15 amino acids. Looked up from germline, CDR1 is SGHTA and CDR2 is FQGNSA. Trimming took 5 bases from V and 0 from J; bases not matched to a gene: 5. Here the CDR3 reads CASSPGLMSTDTQYF. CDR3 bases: TGTGCCAGCAGCCCGGGACTAATGAGCACAGATACGCAGTATTTT.

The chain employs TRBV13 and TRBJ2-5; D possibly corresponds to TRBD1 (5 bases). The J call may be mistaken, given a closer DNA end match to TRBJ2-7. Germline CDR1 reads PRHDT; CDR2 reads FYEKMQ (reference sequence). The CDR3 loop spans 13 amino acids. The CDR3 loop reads CASSLRQFYEQYF. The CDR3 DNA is TGTGCCAGCAGCCTCCGACAGTTCTACGAGCAGTACTTC.

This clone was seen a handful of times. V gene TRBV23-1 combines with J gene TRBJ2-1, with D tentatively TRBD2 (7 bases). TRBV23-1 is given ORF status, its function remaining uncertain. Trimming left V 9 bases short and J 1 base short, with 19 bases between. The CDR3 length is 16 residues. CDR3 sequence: CASSVRGGESYNEQFF. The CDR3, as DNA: TGCGCCAGTTCGGTTAGGGGGGGCGAGTCCTACAATGAGCAGTTCTTC.

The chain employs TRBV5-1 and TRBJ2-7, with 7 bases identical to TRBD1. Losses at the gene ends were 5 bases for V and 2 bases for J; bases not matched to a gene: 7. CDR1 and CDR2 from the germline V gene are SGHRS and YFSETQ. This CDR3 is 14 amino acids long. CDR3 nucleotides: TGCGCCAGCAGAGGTGAGGGGGCGACCTACGAGCAGTACTTC. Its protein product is CASRGEGATYEQYF. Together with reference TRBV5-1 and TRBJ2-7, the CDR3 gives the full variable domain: KAGVTQTPRYLIKTRGQQVTLSCSPISGHRSVSWYQQTPGQGLQFLFEYFSETQRNKGNFPGRFSGRQFSNSRSEMNVSTLELGDSALYLCASRGEGATYEQYFGPGTRLTVT.

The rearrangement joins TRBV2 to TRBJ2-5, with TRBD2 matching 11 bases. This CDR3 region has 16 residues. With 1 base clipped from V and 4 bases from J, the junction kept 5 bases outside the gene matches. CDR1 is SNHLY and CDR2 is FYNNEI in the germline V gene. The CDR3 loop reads CASSEGSGRARETQYF. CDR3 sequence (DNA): TGTGCCAGCAGTGAAGGTAGCGGGAGGGCCAGAGAGACCCAGTACTTC.

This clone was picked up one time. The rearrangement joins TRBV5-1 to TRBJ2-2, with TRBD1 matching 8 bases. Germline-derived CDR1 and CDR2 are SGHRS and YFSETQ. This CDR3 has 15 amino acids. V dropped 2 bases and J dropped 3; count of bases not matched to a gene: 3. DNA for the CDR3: TGCGCCAGCAGCTTACTACAGGGGGACACCGGGGAGCTGTTTTTT. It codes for CASSLLQGDTGELFF.